The table lists the clone carrying this T cell receptor (beta chain) with many counts. This entry comes from a study of T-cell memory formation after mild COVID-19. The CDR3 sequence is 15 residues long. The V and J ends lost 5 bases and 4 bases, in that order; junction bases with no gene match: 8. TCRdb re-derived calls from the 5' RACE reads in MiXCR, one entry per CDR3 protein. Altogether 250,000 to 300,000 distinct CDR3 sequences are present, around 8% being singletons, with the ten largest covering less than 25%. This sequence joins TRBV12-3 or TRBV12-4 and TRBJ1-1; 9 bases map to TRBD1. The TCR comes from a man aged 18 to 30 who had mild COVID-19 (a few samples of this study predate the infection). Cell type and time point are not known. The sequencing sample was made of PBMCs or a T cell subset sorted from them (not recorded which). The CDR3: CASSPGTGPGTEAFF. The CDR3 DNA is TGTGCCAGCAGTCCCGGGACAGGGCCGGGCACTGAAGCTTTCTTT.